What follows describes a single T cell receptor (beta chain). Its antigen is unknown. Oncomine TCR Beta short-read sequencing was applied to DNA from cultured CD4+ T cells. In TCRdb, the PCR reads were re-called with MiXCR into one record per CDR3 protein. The profile shows about 26,000 distinct CDR3 sequences, 50% of them singletons. The data are from a study of vaccination and CD4 T cells after COVID-19. Regarding treatment: roughly 10-day PBMC culture with coronavirus spike peptide pools or control peptides (ViraFEST assay). This CDR3 comprises 16 residues. V lost 1 base and J lost 8, with 18 bases in between. Germline CDR1 and CDR2: MNHEY and SVGAGI.

The receptor was isolated from a human donor who received a COVID-19 vaccine. The chain couples TRBV6-5 to TRBJ2-1; D may be TRBD2 (5 bases). Material: CD4+ T cells from blood, cultured in vitro, obtained before SARS-CoV-2 vaccination. CDR3 coding DNA: TGTGCCAGCAGTTACTATGGCGGGCCCCTCCCGCATGAGCAGTTCTTC. Translated, it gives CASSYYGGPLPHEQFF.